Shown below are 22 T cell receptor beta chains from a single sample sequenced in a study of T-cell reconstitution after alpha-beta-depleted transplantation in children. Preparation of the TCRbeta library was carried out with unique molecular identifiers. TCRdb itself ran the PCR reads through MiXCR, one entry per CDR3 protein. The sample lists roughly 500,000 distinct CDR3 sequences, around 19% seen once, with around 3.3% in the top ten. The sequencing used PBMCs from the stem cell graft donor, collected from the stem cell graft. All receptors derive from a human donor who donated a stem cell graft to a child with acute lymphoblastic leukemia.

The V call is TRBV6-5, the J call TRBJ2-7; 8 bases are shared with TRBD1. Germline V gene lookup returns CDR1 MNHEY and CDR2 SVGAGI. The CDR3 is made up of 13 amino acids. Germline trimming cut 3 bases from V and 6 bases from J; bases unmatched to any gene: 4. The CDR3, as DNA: TGTGCCAGCAGTTATCCAGGGGGCGGCGAGCAGTACTTC. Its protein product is CASSYPGGGEQYF.

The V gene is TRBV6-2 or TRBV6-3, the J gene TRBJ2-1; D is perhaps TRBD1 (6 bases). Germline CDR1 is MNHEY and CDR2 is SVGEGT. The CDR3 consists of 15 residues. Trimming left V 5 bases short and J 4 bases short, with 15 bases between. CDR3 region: CASSAAPGAYNEQFF. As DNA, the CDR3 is TGTGCCAGCAGTGCGGCTCCAGGGGCATACAATGAGCAGTTCTTC.

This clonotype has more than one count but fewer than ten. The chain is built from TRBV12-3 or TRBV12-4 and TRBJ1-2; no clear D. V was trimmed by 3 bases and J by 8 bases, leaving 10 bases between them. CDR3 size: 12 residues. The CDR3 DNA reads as TGTGCCAGCAGTTTGCCCAGAAGGGGCTACACCTTC. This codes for CASSLPRRGYTF.

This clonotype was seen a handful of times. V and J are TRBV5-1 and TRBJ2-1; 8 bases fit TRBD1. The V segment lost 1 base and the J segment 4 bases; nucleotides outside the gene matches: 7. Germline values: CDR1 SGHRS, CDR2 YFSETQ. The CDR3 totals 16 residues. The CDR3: CASSLWTGSDYNEQFF. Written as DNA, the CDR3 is TGCGCCAGCAGCTTGTGGACAGGGTCGGATTACAATGAGCAGTTCTTC.

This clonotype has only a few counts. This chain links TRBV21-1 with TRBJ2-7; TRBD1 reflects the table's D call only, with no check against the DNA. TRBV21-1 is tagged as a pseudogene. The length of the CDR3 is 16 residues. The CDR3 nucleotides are TGTGCCAGCAGCAAAAAGCGCGCAGGGGATAACTACGAGCAGTACTTC. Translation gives CASSKKRAGDNYEQYF.

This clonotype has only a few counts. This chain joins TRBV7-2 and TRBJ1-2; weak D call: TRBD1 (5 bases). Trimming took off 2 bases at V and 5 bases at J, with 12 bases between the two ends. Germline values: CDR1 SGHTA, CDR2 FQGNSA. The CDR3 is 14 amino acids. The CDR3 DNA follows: TGTGCCAGCAGCTTACAAAGTGGGGGATATGGCTACACCTTC. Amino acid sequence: CASSLQSGGYGYTF.

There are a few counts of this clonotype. Written as DNA, the CDR3 is TGCGCCAGCAGCCAAGCTACCGGGACAGGGAATCAGCCCCAGCATTTT. Protein: CASSQATGTGNQPQHF. The chain carries TRBV4-1 and TRBJ1-5, with 9 bases lining up with TRBD1. This CDR3 region has 16 residues. Germline CDR1 is MGHRA and CDR2 is YSYEKL. V shed 1 base, J shed 4 bases, and the junction held 5 bases outside the gene matches.

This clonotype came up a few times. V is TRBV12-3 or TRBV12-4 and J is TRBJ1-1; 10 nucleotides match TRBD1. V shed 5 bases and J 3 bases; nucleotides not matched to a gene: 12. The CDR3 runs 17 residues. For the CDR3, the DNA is TGTGCCAGCAGTCAGGACAGGGGGTATGGTAGGGACACTGAAGCTTTCTTT. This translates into CASSQDRGYGRDTEAFF.

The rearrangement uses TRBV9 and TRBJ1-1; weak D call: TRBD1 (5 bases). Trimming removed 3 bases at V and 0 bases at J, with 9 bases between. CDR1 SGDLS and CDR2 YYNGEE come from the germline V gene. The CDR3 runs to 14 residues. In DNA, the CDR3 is TGTGCCAGCAGCGCGACAGTTTTGAACACTGAAGCTTTCTTT. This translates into CASSATVLNTEAFF.

The CDR3 spells CSVVTSGDNEQFF. CDR3 nucleotide sequence: TGCAGCGTAGTTACCTCCGGGGACAATGAGCAGTTCTTC. The chain carries TRBV29-1 and TRBJ2-1; a weak D match, TRBD2 (5 bases). V was pared by 6 bases and J by 5 bases, with 14 bases between. The CDR3 spans 13 residues. Germline lookup yields CDR1 SQVTM and CDR2 ANQGSEA.

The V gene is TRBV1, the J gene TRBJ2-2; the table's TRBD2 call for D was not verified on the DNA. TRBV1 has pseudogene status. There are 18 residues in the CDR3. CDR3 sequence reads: CTSSPFGTSGRGAGELFF. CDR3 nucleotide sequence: TGCACCAGCAGCCCCTTCGGGACTAGCGGGAGAGGCGCCGGGGAGCTGTTTTTT.

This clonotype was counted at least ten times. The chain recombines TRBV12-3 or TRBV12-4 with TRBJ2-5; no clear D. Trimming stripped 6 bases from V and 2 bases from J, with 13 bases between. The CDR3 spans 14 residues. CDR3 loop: CASSLAGVQETQYF. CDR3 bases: TGTGCCAGCAGCTTGGCTGGTGTACAAGAGACCCAGTACTTC.

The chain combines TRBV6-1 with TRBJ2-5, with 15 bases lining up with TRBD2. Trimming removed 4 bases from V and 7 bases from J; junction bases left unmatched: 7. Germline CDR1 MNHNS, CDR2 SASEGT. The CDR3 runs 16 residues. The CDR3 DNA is TGTGCCAGCAGTGGAGAAAGGACTAGCGGGAGGGGGACCCAGTACTTC. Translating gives CASSGERTSGRGTQYF.

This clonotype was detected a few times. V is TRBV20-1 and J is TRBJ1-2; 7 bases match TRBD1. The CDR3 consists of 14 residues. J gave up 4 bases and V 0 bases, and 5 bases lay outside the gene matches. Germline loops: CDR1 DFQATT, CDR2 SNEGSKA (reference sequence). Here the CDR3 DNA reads TGCAGTGCTAGAGATCCCGACAGGGTCTATGGCTACACCTTC. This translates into CSARDPDRVYGYTF.

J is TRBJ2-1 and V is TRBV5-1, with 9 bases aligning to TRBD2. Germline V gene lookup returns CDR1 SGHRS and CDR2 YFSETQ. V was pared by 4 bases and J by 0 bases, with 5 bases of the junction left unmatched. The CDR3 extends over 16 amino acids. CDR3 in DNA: TGCGCCAGCAGCGTTACTAGCGGGCACTCCTACAATGAGCAGTTCTTC. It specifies CASSVTSGHSYNEQFF.

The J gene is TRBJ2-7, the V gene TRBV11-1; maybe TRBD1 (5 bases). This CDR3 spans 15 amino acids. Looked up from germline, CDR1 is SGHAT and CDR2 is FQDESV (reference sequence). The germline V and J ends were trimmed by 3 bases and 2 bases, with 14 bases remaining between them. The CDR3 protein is CASSFQFGRAYEQYF. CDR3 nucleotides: TGTGCCAGCAGCTTTCAGTTTGGCAGGGCCTACGAGCAGTACTTC. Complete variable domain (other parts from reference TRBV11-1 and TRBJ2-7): EAEVAQSPRYKITEKSQAVAFWCDPISGHATLYWYRQILGQGPELLVQFQDESVVDDSQLPKDRFSAERLKGVDSTLKIQPAELGDSAMYLCASSFQFGRAYEQYFGPGTRLTVT.

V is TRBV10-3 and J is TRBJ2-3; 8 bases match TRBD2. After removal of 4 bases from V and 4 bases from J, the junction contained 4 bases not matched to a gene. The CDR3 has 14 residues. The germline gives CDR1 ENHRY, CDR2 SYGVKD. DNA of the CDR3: TGTGCCATCAGTGCGGGAGGGCCCTCAGATACGCAGTATTTT. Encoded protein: CAISAGGPSDTQYF.

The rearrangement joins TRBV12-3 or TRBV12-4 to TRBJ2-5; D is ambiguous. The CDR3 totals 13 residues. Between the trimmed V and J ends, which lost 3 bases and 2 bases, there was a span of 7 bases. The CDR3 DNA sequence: TGTGCCAGCAGTTTCCAGGAACAAGAGACCCAGTACTTC. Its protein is CASSFQEQETQYF.

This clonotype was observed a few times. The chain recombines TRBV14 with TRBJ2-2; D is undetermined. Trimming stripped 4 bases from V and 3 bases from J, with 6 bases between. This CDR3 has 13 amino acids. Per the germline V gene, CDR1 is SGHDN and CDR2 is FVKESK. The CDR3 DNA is TGTGCCAGCAGCCCCATGTACACCGGGGAGCTGTTTTTT. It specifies CASSPMYTGELFF.

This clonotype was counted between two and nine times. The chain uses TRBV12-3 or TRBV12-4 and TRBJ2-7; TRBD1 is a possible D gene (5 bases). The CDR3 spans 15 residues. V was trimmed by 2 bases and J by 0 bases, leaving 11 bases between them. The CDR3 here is CASSLWGRNSYEQYF. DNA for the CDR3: TGTGCCAGCAGTTTATGGGGCAGAAACTCCTACGAGCAGTACTTC.

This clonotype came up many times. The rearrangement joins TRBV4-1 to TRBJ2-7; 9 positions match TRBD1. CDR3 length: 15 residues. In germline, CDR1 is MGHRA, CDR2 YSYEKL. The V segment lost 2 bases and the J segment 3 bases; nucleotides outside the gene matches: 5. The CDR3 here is CASSQPGQGSYEQYF. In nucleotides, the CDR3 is TGCGCCAGCAGCCAACCGGGACAGGGAAGCTACGAGCAGTACTTC.

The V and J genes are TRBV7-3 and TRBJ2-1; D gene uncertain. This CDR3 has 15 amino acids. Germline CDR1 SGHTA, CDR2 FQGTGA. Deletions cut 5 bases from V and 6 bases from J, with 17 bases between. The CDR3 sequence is CASSPGGRTVNEQFF. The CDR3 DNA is TGTGCCAGCAGCCCGGGTGGTCGTACAGTCAATGAGCAGTTCTTC.